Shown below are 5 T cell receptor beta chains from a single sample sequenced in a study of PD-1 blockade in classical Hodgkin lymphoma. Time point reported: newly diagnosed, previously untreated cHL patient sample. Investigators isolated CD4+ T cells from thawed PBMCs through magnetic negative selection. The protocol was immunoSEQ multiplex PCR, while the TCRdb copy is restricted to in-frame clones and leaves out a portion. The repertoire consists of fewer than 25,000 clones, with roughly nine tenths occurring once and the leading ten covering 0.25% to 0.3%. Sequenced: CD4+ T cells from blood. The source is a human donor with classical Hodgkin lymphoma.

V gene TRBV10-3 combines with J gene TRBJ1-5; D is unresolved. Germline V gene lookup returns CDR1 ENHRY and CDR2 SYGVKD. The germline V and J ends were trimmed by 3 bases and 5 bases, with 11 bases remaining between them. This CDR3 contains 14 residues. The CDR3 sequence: CAISDAGGHQPQHF. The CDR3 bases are TGTGCCATCAGTGACGCAGGTGGCCATCAGCCCCAGCATTTT.

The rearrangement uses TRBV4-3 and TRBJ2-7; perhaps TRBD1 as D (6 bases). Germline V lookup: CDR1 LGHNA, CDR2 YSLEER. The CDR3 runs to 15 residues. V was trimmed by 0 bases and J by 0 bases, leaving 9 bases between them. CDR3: CASSQDDRSSYEQYF. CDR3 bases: TGCGCCAGCAGCCAAGACGACAGGTCCTCCTACGAGCAGTACTTC.

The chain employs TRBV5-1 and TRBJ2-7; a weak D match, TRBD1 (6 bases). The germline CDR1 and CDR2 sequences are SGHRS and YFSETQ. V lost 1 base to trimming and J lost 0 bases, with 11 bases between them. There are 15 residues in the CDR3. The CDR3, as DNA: TGCGCCAGCAGCTTGACGGGACATATCTCCTACGAGCAGTACTTC. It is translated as CASSLTGHISYEQYF.

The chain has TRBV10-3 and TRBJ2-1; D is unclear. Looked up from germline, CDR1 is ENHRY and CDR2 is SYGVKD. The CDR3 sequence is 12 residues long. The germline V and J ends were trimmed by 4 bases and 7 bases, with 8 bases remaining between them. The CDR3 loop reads CAISVLGNEQFF. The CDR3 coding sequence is TGTGCCATCAGTGTCCTCGGGAATGAGCAGTTCTTC.

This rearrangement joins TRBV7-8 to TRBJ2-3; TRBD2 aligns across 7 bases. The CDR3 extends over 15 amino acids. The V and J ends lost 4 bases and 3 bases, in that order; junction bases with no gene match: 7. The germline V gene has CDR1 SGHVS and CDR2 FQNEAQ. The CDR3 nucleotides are TGTGCCAGCAGCTGGGAACTAGCGAGGACAGATACGCAGTATTTT. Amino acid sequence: CASSWELARTDTQYF.